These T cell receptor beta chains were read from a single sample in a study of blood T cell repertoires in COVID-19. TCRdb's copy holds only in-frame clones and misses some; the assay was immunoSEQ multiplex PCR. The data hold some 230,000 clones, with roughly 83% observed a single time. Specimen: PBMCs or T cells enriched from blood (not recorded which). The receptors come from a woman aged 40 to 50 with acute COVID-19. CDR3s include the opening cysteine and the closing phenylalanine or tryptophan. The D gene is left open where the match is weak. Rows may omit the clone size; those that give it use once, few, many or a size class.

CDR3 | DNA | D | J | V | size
CASSQDERSYNEQFF | TGTGCCAGCAGCCAAGATGAGCGATCCTACAATGAGCAGTTCTTC | . | TRBJ2-1 | TRBV4-2 | .
CASPRVSPLHF | TGTGCCAGCCCCCGGGTTTCACCCCTCCACTTT | . | TRBJ1-6 | TRBV25-1 | few
CASGRQGRSGANVLTF | TGTGCCAGCGGTCGACAGGGCCGCTCTGGGGCCAACGTCCTGACTTTC | TRBD1 | TRBJ2-6 | TRBV6-6 | few
CASSLAPGQGGSPLHF | TGCGCCAGCAGCTTGGCCCCGGGACAGGGAGGATCACCCCTCCACTTT | TRBD1 | TRBJ1-6 | TRBV5-1 | .
CATSDLLRGGELFF | TGTGCCACCAGTGACCTCCTTAGGGGCGGGGAGCTGTTTTTT | . | TRBJ2-2 | TRBV24-1 | few
CATSRGQGSTEAFF | TGTGCCACCAGCAGAGGACAGGGAAGCACTGAAGCTTTCTTT | TRBD1 | TRBJ1-1 | TRBV15 | .
CASRATAGDYEQYF | TGTGCCAGCAGGGCCACGGCGGGAGATTACGAGCAGTACTTC | TRBD2 | TRBJ2-7 | TRBV2 | .
CASSVGYGRGGGTDTQYF | TGTGCCAGCAGCGTAGGGTATGGCCGGGGTGGGGGCACAGATACGCAGTATTTT | . | TRBJ2-3 | TRBV9 | .
CASSSQGNTEAFF | TGTGCCAGCAGCTCCCAGGGAAACACTGAAGCTTTCTTT | . | TRBJ1-1 | TRBV7-2 | .
CASSKGLAGGGQFF | TGTGCCAGCAGCAAGGGACTAGCGGGAGGTGGACAGTTCTTC | TRBD2 | TRBJ2-1 | TRBV14 | .
CASSQGRGTDTQYF | TGTGCCAGCAGCCAAGGTCGGGGCACAGATACGCAGTATTTT | . | TRBJ2-3 | TRBV4-2 | .
CASSGMRVNQPQHF | TGTGCCAGCAGTGGGATGAGGGTCAATCAGCCCCAGCATTTT | . | TRBJ1-5 | TRBV2 | .
CASSLGDGGTSVPDEQFF | TGTGCCAGCAGTTTAGGCGACGGAGGGACTAGTGTCCCCGATGAGCAGTTCTTC | TRBD2 | TRBJ2-1 | TRBV28 | .
CASSLQGVNTGELFF | TGTGCCAGCAGCCTACAGGGGGTGAACACCGGGGAGCTGTTTTTT | TRBD1 | TRBJ2-2 | TRBV14 | .
CASSEPIQQQFF | TGTGCCAGCAGTGAACCTATACAGCAGCAGTTCTTC | . | TRBJ2-1 | TRBV6-1 | few
CASSSGLNEQFF | TGTGCCAGCAGCTCAGGATTAAATGAGCAGTTCTTC | . | TRBJ2-1 | TRBV7-3 | few
CASSSKRGADTQYF | TGTGCCAGCAGCTCCAAGCGGGGGGCAGATACGCAGTATTTT | TRBD2 | TRBJ2-3 | TRBV9 | .
CASSDGSLNEKLFF | TGCGCCAGCAGCGACGGGTCTTTAAATGAAAAACTGTTTTTT | . | TRBJ1-4 | TRBV4-1 | few
CASSYGLRLNEKLFF | TGTGCCAGCAGTTACGGTCTGAGACTTAATGAAAAACTGTTTTTT | . | TRBJ1-4 | TRBV6-2/TRBV6-3 | .
CATSRDLGGETQYF | TGTGCCACCAGCAGAGATCTCGGAGGAGAGACCCAGTACTTC | . | TRBJ2-5 | TRBV15 | few
CSVVSGYNEQFF | TGCAGCGTGGTTAGCGGTTACAATGAGCAGTTCTTC | . | TRBJ2-1 | TRBV29-1 | .
CASSSSGRAGEQFF | TGTGCCAGCAGCTCTAGCGGGAGGGCCGGTGAGCAGTTCTTC | TRBD2 | TRBJ2-1 | TRBV7-9 | once
CASSSGQGLGNEQFF | TGCGCCAGCAGCTCGGGACAGGGTCTCGGTAATGAGCAGTTCTTC | TRBD1 | TRBJ2-1 | TRBV5-1 | once
CASSQEGGADTQYF | TGTGCCAGCAGCCAAGAGGGCGGGGCAGATACGCAGTATTTT | . | TRBJ2-3 | TRBV14 | .
CASRTNPSETQYF | TGCGCCAGTCGAACTAATCCCTCTGAGACCCAGTACTTC | . | TRBJ2-5 | TRBV5-1 | .
CAWEIAGGIDTQYF | TGTGCCTGGGAAATAGCGGGAGGTATAGATACGCAGTATTTT | TRBD2 | TRBJ2-3 | TRBV30 | .
CASSPGQGRQPQHF | TGTGCCAGCAGCCCCGGACAGGGCAGGCAGCCCCAGCATTTT | TRBD1 | TRBJ1-5 | TRBV3-1/TRBV3-2 | .
CASSLGFGDVRDEQYF | TGTGCCAGCAGCTTGGGGTTCGGGGATGTGAGGGACGAGCAGTACTTC | . | TRBJ2-7 | TRBV5-4 | .
CASSARDNPYNEQFF | TGTGCCAGCAGTGCCCGGGACAATCCCTACAATGAGCAGTTCTTC | . | TRBJ2-1 | TRBV11-3 | .
CASSQAGQAMPYTF | TGCGCCAGCAGCCAAGCGGGACAGGCTATGCCCTACACCTTC | TRBD1 | TRBJ1-2 | TRBV4-3 | once
CATSRDSRTQSSYNEQFF | TGTGCCACCAGCAGAGATTCCAGGACACAGAGCTCCTACAATGAGCAGTTCTTC | . | TRBJ2-1 | TRBV15 | .
CASSPGQGFTEAFF | TGTGCCAGCAGCCCGGGACAGGGCTTCACTGAAGCTTTCTTT | TRBD1 | TRBJ1-1 | TRBV7-9 | once
CASSPNRGPYYGYTF | TGTGCCAGCTCACCTAACAGGGGCCCGTACTATGGCTACACCTTC | TRBD1 | TRBJ1-2 | TRBV18 | .
CASSSQRGGTRETQYF | TGTGCCAGCAGTTCTCAGCGGGGGGGGACCCGAGAGACCCAGTACTTC | TRBD2 | TRBJ2-5 | TRBV6-5 | .
CASSLQSGNTIYF | TGTGCCAGCAGCTTACAAAGTGGAAACACCATATATTTT | . | TRBJ1-3 | TRBV5-4 | .
CASSIGTPYSYEQYF | TGTGCCAGTAGCATCGGGACTCCATACTCCTACGAGCAGTACTTC | . | TRBJ2-7 | TRBV19 | .
CASSQPGTSGGEQYF | TGTGCCAGCAGCCAACCTGGGACTAGCGGGGGCGAGCAGTACTTC | TRBD2 | TRBJ2-7 | TRBV7-4 | few
CASSPGQGLNEKLFF | TGTGCCAGCAGCCCCGGCCAGGGGCTTAATGAAAAACTGTTTTTT | . | TRBJ1-4 | TRBV7-9 | once